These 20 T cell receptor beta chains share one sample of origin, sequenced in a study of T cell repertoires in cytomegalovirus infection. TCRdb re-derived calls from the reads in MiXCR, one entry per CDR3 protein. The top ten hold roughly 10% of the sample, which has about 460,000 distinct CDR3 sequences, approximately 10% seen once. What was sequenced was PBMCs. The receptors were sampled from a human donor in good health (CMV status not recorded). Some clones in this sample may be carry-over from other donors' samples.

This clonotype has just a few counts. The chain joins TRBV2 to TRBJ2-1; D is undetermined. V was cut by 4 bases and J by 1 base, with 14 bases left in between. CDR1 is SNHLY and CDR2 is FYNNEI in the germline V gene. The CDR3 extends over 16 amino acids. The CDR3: CASSGGSRRSYNEQFF. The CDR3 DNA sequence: TGTGCCAGCAGTGGAGGCAGCCGTCGTTCCTACAATGAGCAGTTCTTC. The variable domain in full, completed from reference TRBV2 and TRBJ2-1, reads EPEVTQTPSHQVTQMGQEVILRCVPISNHLYFYWYRQILGQKVEFLVSFYNNEISEKSEIFDDQFSVERPDGSNFTLKIRSTKLEDSAMYFCASSGGSRRSYNEQFFGPGTRLTVL.

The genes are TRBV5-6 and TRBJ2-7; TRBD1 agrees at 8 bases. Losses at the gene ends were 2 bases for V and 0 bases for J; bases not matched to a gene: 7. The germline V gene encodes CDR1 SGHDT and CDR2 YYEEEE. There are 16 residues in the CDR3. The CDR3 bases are TGTGCCAGCAGCTTCCTTACAGGGGGGAGCTCCTACGAGCAGTACTTC. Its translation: CASSFLTGGSSYEQYF.

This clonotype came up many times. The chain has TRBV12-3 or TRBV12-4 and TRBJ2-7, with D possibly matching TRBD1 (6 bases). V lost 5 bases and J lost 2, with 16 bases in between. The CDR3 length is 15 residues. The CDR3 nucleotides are TGTGCCAGCAGTCACAGGGTAGGTGGAACCTACGAGCAGTACTTC. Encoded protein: CASSHRVGGTYEQYF.

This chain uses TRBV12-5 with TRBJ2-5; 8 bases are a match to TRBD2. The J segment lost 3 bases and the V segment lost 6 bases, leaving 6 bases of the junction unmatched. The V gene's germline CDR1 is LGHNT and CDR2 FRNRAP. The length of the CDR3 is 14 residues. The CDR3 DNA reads TGTGCTAGTGGGACCGGGACTAGAAAAGAGACCCAGTACTTC. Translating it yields CASGTGTRKETQYF.

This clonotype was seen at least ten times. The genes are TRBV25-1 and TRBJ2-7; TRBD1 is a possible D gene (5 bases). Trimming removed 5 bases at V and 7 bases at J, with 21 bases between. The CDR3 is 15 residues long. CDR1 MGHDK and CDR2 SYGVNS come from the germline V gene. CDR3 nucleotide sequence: TGTGCCAGCAGTCCGCCAAGGGTAGGGGTGGAAGAGCAGTACTTC. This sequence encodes CASSPPRVGVEEQYF.

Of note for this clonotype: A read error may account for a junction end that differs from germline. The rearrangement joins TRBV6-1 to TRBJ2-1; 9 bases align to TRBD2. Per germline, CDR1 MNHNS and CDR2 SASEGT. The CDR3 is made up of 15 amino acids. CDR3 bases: TGTGCCGGCAGTCTTAGCGGGAGCTCCTACAATGAGCAGTTCTTC. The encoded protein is CAGSLSGSSYNEQFF.

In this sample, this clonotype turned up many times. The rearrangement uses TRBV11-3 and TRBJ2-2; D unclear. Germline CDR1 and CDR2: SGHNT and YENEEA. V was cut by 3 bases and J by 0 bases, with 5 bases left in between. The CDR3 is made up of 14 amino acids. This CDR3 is CASSFDSNTGELFF. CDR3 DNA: TGTGCCAGCAGCTTCGATTCGAACACCGGGGAGCTGTTTTTT.

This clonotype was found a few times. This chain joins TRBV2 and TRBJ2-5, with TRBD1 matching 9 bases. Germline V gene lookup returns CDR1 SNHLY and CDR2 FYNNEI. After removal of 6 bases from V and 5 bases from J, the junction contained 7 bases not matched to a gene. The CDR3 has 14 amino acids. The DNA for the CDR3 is TGTGCCAGCAGGGGAGGGACAGGGTGGGAGACCCAGTACTTC. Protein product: CASRGGTGWETQYF.

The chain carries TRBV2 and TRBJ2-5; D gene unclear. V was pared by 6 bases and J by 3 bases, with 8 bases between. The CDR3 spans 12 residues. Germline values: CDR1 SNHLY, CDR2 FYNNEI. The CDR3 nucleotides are TGTGCCAGCAGGAGCAGGAAAGAGACCCAGTACTTC. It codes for CASRSRKETQYF.

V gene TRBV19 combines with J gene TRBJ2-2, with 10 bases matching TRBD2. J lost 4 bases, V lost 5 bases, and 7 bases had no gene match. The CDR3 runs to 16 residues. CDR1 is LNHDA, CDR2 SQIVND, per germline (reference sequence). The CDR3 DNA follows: TGTGCCAGTAGTCCCCTAGCGGGAGCGGGCACCGGGGAGCTGTTTTTT. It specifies CASSPLAGAGTGELFF.

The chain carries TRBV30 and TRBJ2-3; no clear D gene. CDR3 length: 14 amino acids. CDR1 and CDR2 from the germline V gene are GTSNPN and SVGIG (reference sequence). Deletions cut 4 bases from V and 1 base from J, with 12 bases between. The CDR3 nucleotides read TGTGCCTGGAAGACTCCAACCCGCACAGATACGCAGTATTTT. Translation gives CAWKTPTRTDTQYF.

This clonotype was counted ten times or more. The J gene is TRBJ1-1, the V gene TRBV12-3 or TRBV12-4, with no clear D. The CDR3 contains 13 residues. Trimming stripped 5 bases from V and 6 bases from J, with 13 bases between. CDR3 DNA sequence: TGTGCCAGCAGTCCCGGAGGGTCCTCTGAAGCTTTCTTT. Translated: CASSPGGSSEAFF.

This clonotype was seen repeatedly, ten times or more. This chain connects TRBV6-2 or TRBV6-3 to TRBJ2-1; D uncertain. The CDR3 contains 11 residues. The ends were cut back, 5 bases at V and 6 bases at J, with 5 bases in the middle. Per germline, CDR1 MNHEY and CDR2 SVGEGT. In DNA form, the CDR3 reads TGTGCCAGCAGTCGGAGCAATGAGCAGTTCTTC. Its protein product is CASSRSNEQFF.

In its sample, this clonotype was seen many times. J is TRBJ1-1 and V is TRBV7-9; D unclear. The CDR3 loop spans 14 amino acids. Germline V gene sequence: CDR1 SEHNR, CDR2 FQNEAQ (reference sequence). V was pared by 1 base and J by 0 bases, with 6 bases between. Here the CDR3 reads CASSLDLMNTEAFF. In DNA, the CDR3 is TGTGCCAGCAGCTTAGATCTTATGAACACTGAAGCTTTCTTT.

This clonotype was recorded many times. CDR3 nucleotide sequence: TGTGCCAGCAGCCACACTAGCGGCCCTTCCTACAATGAGCAGTTCTTC. Its protein is CASSHTSGPSYNEQFF. V is TRBV7-6 and J is TRBJ2-1; 8 nucleotides match TRBD2. The CDR3 is 16 residues long. J was trimmed by 1 base and V by 5 bases; bases with no gene match: 7. Germline assignment: CDR1 SGHVS and CDR2 FNYEAQ.

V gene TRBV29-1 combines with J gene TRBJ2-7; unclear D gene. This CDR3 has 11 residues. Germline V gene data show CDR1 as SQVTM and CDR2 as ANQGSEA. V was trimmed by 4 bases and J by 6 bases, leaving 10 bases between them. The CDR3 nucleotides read TGCAGCGTTGTGTGGGGTGCCGAGCAGTACTTC. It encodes CSVVWGAEQYF.

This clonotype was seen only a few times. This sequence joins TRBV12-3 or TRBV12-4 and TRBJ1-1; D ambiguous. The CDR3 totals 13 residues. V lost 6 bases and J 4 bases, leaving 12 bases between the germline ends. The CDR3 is CASRTDPSTEAFF. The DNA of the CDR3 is TGTGCCAGCAGGACTGACCCGAGCACTGAAGCTTTCTTT.

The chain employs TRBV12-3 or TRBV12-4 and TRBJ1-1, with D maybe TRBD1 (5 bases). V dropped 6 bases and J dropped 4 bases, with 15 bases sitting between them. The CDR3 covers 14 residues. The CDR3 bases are TGTGCCAGCAGAGTGGGGCGGAGGGGCACTGAAGCTTTCTTT. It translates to CASRVGRRGTEAFF.

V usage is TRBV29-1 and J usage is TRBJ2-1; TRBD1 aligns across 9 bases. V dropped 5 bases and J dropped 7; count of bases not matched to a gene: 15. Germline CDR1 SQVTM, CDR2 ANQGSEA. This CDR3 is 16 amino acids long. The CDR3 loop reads CSVRTGGAYVRNEQFF. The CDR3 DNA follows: TGCAGCGTTCGTACAGGGGGCGCCTATGTTCGGAATGAGCAGTTCTTC.

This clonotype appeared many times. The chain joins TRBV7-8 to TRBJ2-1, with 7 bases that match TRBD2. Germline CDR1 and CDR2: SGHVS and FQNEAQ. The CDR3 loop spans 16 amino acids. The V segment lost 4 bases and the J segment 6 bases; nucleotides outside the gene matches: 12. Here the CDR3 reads CASSSITSEGSNEQFF. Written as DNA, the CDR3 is TGTGCCAGCAGCTCTATAACTAGCGAGGGGAGCAATGAGCAGTTCTTC.